The rows below give T cell receptor beta chains drawn from one sample of a study of cytomegalovirus exposure and HLA in healthy donors. Clones were sequenced by immunoSEQ multiplex PCR, and TCRdb holds only the in-frame ones, with some missing. Its table records tens of thousands of clones. The sequenced material came from PBMCs. The receptors here all came from a woman younger than 45 in good health and CMV-seronegative. CDR3s include the opening cysteine and the closing phenylalanine or tryptophan. The D gene is left open where the match is weak.

>TRBJ1-2|NA|TRBV6-5
TGTGCCAGCGCCCGAGGGGACAATTTTTATGGCTACACCTTC
CASARGDNFYGYTF
>TRBJ1-2|NA|TRBV7-9
TGTGCCAGCAGCCCCTTGGCCAACTATGGCTACACCTTC
CASSPLANYGYTF
>TRBJ1-1|NA|TRBV19
TGTGCCAGTAGTTCCGGACCCGGGGGGACTGAAGCTTTCTTT
CASSSGPGGTEAFF
>TRBJ2-7|NA|TRBV5-1
TGCGCCAGCAGAACCGGGAAAGACTCCTACGAGCAGTACTTC
CASRTGKDSYEQYF
>TRBJ1-1|TRBD1|TRBV14
TGTGCCAGCAGCACCTTACAGGGGAAAACTGAAGCTTTCTTT
CASSTLQGKTEAFF
>TRBJ2-7|NA|TRBV7-9
TGTGCCAGCAGCTTAGTAGGCAGGGGACCCTACGAGCAGTACTTC
CASSLVGRGPYEQYF
>TRBJ2-4|NA|TRBV18
TGTGCCAGCTCACCAAAAGGAGAACTAGCCAAAAACATTCAGTACTTC
CASSPKGELAKNIQYF
>TRBJ2-5|NA|TRBV7-9
TGTGCCAGCAGCCCCACCTTAGCGGAGACCCAGTACTTC
CASSPTLAETQYF
>TRBJ2-5|TRBD1|TRBV5-1
TGCGCCAGCAGCAGGGGACAGGGCGGTCTCCAAGAGACCCAGTACTTC
CASSRGQGGLQETQYF
>TRBJ1-2|NA|TRBV6-1
TGTGCCACCGAGGTGTGGGACAAGTACTATGGCTACACCTTC
CATEVWDKYYGYTF
>TRBJ2-7|TRBD1|TRBV7-9
TGTGCCAGCAGCTTTGGACAGGGGGCAGCCTACGAGCAGTACTTC
CASSFGQGAAYEQYF
>TRBJ2-1|NA|TRBV21-1
TGTGCCAGCAGCCACAGTCACAATGAGCAGTTCTTC
CASSHSHNEQFF
>TRBJ1-2|TRBD1|TRBV2
TGTGCCAGCGAAGACAGGGGGACTGGCTACACCTTC
CASEDRGTGYTF
>TRBJ1-2|TRBD1|TRBV27
TGTGCCAGCAGACCCCAGGGGGCCTCCCATTATGGCTACACCTTC
CASRPQGASHYGYTF
>TRBJ1-1|NA|TRBV5-4
TGTGCCAGCAGCCAGGGTAGCGGGAACACTGAAGCTTTCTTT
CASSQGSGNTEAFF
>TRBJ1-3|NA|TRBV5-6
TGTGCCAGCAGCGAGGCGGGGGGGCCCAACACCATATATTTT
CASSEAGGPNTIYF
>TRBJ1-2|NA|TRBV6-1
TGTGCCAGCAGTGAAAGGGGAATTGGTGGCTACACCTTC
CASSERGIGGYTF
>TRBJ2-1|NA|TRBV29-1
TGCAGCGTACGGGCGTCCGGGGGCAATGAGCAGTTCTTC
CSVRASGGNEQFF
>TRBJ2-1|TRBD2|TRBV5-4
TGTGCCAGCAGCTCCCGGACTAGAGGTAACAATGAGCAGTTCTTC
CASSSRTRGNNEQFF
>TRBJ2-1|NA|TRBV19
TGTGCCAGTAGTATAGATCTAAGCGGTTCCTACAATGAGCAGTTCTTC
CASSIDLSGSYNEQFF
>TRBJ2-6|NA|TRBV6-1
TGTGCCAGCAGTGAGGGGCCATCTGGGGCCAACGTCCTGACTTTC
CASSEGPSGANVLTF
>TRBJ2-3|TRBD2|TRBV2
TGTGCCAGCAGGCGGGGACTAGCGGGGGGGACCACAGATACGCAGTATTTT
CASRRGLAGGTTDTQYF
>TRBJ2-1|TRBD2|TRBV13
TGTGCCAGCAGCTCGACTAGCGGAGGTGGACCCTACAATGAGCAGTTCTTC
CASSSTSGGGPYNEQFF
>TRBJ1-2|TRBD1|TRBV11-2
TGTGCCAGCAGCTTAGTGAGCGGGCAGGGGGGCTATGGCTACACCTTC
CASSLVSGQGGYGYTF
>TRBJ1-1|NA|TRBV30
TGTGCCTGCACTAAGGAGAACACTGAAGCTTTCTTT
CACTKENTEAFF
>TRBJ2-7|NA|TRBV6-5
TGTGCCAGCAACCCCACGGGGGAGGCGGAGGAGCAGTACTTC
CASNPTGEAEEQYF
>TRBJ1-2|NA|TRBV6-6
TGTGCCAGCAGTTATGTACTAAACTATGGCTACACCTTC
CASSYVLNYGYTF
>TRBJ2-1|TRBD2|TRBV4-2
TGTGCCAGCAGCCAATCCGGGCGGGGGGAAGGTGGGGATGAGCAGTTCTTC
CASSQSGRGEGGDEQFF
>TRBJ2-3|TRBD2|TRBV29-1
TGCAGCGTTGATCGGGAGGGTTCAGATACGCAGTATTTT
CSVDREGSDTQYF
>TRBJ1-6|NA|TRBV5-6
TGTGCCAGCAGCGCAGGGTTGGGTTCACCCCTCCACTTT
CASSAGLGSPLHF
>TRBJ1-1|NA|TRBV6-5
TGTGCCAGCAGCCAGGGCCCCGAAGCTTTCTTT
CASSQGPEAFF
>TRBJ1-4|NA|TRBV7-6
TGTGCCAGCAGCTCGCGGCCGAATGAAAAACTGTTTTTT
CASSSRPNEKLFF
>TRBJ1-2|TRBD1|TRBV30
TGTGCCTGGAGGCCGGGACAGGGGGCAGCCTATGGCTACACCTTC
CAWRPGQGAAYGYTF
>TRBJ2-5|TRBD1|TRBV5-4
TGTGCCAGCAGCTTGCGGACAGGGCTTGAAGAGACCCAGTACTTC
CASSLRTGLEETQYF
>TRBJ2-3|TRBD2|TRBV6-6
TGTGCCAGCAGTTACTCGGCGGGAGGAAACACAGATACGCAGTATTTT
CASSYSAGGNTDTQYF
>TRBJ2-7|NA|TRBV30
TGTGCCTGGAGTGTAGGAGGGGCCGGCGAGCAGTACTTC
CAWSVGGAGEQYF
>TRBJ1-1|NA|TRBV29-1
TGCAGTTACAGGGATGGGACTGAAGCTTTCTTT
CSYRDGTEAFF
>TRBJ2-2|TRBD1|TRBV6-1
TGTGCCAGCAGTGAATTAACAGGGGTTTCCGGGGAGCTGTTTTTT
CASSELTGVSGELFF
>TRBJ1-2|NA|TRBV19
TGTGCCAGTACCAACGACGGAGATCGGGGCTACACCTTC
CASTNDGDRGYTF
>TRBJ2-1|TRBD2|TRBV15
TGTGCCACCAGCATCCCAGGAGCGGGGGACAATGAGCAGTTCTTC
CATSIPGAGDNEQFF
>TRBJ1-2|TRBD1|TRBV7-8
TGTGCCAGCAGCTCTTCCACAGGGGGCTATGGCTACACCTTC
CASSSSTGGYGYTF
>TRBJ2-5|NA|TRBV5-1
TGCGCCAGCAGCTTGGTGGCGACAGGACCTAAAGAGACCCAGTACTTC
CASSLVATGPKETQYF
>TRBJ2-7|TRBD1|TRBV7-9
TGTGCCAGCAGCCCGGCAGGGGGACAGTACTACGAGCAGTACTTC
CASSPAGGQYYEQYF
>TRBJ1-1|NA|TRBV25-1
TGTGCCAGCAGTGACAGGGGATCTTCTTCGTACACTGAAGCTTTCTTT
CASSDRGSSSYTEAFF
>TRBJ2-2|NA|TRBV5-4
TGTGCCAGCAGCTTAGGAGGGGGCATAACCGGGGAGCTGTTTTTT
CASSLGGGITGELFF
>TRBJ1-6|NA|TRBV6-5
TGTGCCAGCAGTTACGAGCTTAATTCACCCCTCCACTTT
CASSYELNSPLHF
>TRBJ1-2|NA|TRBV6-5
TGTGCCAGCAGTTACTTCGGCGGCGGCTACACCTTC
CASSYFGGGYTF
>TRBJ2-3|NA|TRBV5-1
TGCGCCAGCAGCTTGGCAGGTGTAAGCACAGATACGCAGTATTTT
CASSLAGVSTDTQYF
>TRBJ1-1|NA|TRBV5-1
TGCGCCAGCAGCTTACAGAATGCGAACACTGAAGCTTTCTTT
CASSLQNANTEAFF
>TRBJ1-2|NA|TRBV2
TGTGCCAGCATCCCAATGGGGGGGAACGGCTACACCTTC
CASIPMGGNGYTF
>TRBJ1-1|TRBD1|TRBV7-2
TGTGCCAGCAGCTTAATACAGGGGAATGAAGCTTTCTTT
CASSLIQGNEAFF